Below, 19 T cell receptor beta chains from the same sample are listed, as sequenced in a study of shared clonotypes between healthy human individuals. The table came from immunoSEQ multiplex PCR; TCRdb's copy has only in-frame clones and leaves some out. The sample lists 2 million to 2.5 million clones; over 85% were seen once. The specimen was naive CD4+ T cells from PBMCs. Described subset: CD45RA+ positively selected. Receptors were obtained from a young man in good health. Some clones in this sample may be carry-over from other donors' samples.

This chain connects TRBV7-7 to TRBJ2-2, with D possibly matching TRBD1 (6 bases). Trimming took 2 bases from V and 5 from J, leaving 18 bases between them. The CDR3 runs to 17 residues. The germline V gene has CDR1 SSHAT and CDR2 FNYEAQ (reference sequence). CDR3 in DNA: TGTGCCAGCAGCTTATTCCCTACAGGGATTATAACCGGGGAGCTGTTTTTT. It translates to CASSLFPTGIITGELFF. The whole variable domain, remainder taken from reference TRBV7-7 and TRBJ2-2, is GAGVSQSPRYKVTKRGQDVTLRCDPISSHATLYWYQQALGQGPEFLTYFNYEAQPDKSGLPSDRFSAERPEGSISTLTIQRTEQRDSAMYRCASSLFPTGIITGELFFGEGSRLTVL.

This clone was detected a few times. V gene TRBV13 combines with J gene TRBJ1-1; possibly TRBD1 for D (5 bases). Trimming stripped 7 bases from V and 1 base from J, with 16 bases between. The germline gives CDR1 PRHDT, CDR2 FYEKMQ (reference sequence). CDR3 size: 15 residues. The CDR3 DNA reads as TGTGCCAGCATGCGGTTCCGGGGCGCGAACACTGAAGCTTTCTTT. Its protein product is CASMRFRGANTEAFF.

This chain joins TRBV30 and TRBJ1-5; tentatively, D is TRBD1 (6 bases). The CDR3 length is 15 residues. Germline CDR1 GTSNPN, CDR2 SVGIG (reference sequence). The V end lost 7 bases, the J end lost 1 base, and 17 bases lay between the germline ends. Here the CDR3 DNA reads TGTGCCTACTCAACAGGGATGTTAAGCAATCAGCCCCAGCATTTT. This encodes CAYSTGMLSNQPQHF. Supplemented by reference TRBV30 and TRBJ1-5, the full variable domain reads SQTIHQWPATLVQPVGSPLSLECTVEGTSNPNLYWYRQAAGRGLQLLFYSVGIGQISSEVPQNLSASRPQDRQFILSSKKLLLSDSGFYLCAYSTGMLSNQPQHFGDGTRLSIL.

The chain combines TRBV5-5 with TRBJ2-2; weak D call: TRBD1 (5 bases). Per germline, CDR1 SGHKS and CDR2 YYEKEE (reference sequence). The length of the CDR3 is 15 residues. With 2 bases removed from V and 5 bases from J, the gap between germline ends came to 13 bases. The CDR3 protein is CASSFFGRGTGELFF. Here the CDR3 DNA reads TGTGCCAGCAGCTTCTTCGGAAGGGGTACCGGGGAGCTGTTTTTT.

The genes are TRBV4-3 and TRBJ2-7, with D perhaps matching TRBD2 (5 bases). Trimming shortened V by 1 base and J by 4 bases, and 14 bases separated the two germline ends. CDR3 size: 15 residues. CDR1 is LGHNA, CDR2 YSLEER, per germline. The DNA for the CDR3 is TGCGCCAGCAGCCAAGTGGTTCGCGGGTCTTACGAGCAGTACTTC. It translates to CASSQVVRGSYEQYF.

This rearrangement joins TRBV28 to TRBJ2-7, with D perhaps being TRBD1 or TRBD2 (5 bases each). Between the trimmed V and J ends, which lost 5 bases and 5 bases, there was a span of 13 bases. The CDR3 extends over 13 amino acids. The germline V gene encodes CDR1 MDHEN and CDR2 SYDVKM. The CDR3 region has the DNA TGTGCCAGCAGTCCCCGGGACCGCCACGAGCAGTACTTC. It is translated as CASSPRDRHEQYF. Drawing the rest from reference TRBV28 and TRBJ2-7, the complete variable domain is DVKVTQSSRYLVKRTGEKVFLECVQDMDHENMFWYRQDPGLGLRLIYFSYDVKMKEKGDIPEGYSVSREKKERFSLILESASTNQTSMYLCASSPRDRHEQYFGPGTRLTVT.

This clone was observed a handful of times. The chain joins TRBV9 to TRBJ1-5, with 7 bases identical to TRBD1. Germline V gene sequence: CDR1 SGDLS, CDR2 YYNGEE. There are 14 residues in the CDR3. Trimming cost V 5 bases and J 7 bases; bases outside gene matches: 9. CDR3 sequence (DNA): TGTGCCAGCAGTGATACAGGGGCTTTACAGCCCCAGCATTTT. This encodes CASSDTGALQPQHF. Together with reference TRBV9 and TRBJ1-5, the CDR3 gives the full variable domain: DSGVTQTPKHLITATGQRVTLRCSPRSGDLSVYWYQQSLDQGLQFLIQYYNGEERAKGNILERFSAQQFPDLHSELNLSSLELGDSALYFCASSDTGALQPQHFGDGTRLSIL.

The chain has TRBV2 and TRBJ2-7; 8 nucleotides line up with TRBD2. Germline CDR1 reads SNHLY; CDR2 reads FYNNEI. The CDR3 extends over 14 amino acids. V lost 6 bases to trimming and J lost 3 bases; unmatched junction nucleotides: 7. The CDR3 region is CASRDSGSSYEQYF. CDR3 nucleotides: TGTGCCAGCAGGGACAGCGGGAGCAGCTACGAGCAGTACTTC.

The CDR3 region has the DNA TGCGCCAGCAGCTTGGGAACTAGCGGGAGATCGAATGAGCAGTTCTTC. This translates into CASSLGTSGRSNEQFF. V gene TRBV5-1 combines with J gene TRBJ2-1, with TRBD2 identical over 11 bases. Germline V gene lookup returns CDR1 SGHRS and CDR2 YFSETQ. J gave up 7 bases and V 0 bases, and 6 bases lay outside the gene matches. The CDR3 covers 16 residues.

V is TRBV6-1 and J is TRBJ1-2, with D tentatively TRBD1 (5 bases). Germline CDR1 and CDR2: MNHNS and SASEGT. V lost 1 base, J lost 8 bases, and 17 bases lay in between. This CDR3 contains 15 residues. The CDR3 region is CASSEGSSGVPGYTF. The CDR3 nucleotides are TGTGCCAGCAGTGAAGGGTCGTCGGGGGTGCCCGGCTACACCTTC.

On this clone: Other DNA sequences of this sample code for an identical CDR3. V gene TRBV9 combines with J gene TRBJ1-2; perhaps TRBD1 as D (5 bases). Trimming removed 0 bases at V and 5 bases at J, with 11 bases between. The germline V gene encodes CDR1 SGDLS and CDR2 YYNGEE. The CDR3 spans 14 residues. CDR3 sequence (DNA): TGTGCCAGCAGCGTAGAGGCAGGGAGATATGGCTACACCTTC. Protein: CASSVEAGRYGYTF.

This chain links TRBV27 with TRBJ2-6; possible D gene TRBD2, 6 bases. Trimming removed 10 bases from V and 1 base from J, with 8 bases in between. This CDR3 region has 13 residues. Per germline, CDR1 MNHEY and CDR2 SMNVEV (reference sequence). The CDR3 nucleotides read TGTGCCATCCGGGGGTCTGGGGCCAACGTCCTGACTTTC. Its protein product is CAIRGSGANVLTF.

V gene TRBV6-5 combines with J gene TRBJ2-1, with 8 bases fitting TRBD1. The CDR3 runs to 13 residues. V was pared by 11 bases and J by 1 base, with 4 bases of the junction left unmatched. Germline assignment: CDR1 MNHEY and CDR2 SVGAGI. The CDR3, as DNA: TGTGCCGTCAGGGGGCGATCCTACAATGAGCAGTTCTTC. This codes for CAVRGRSYNEQFF.

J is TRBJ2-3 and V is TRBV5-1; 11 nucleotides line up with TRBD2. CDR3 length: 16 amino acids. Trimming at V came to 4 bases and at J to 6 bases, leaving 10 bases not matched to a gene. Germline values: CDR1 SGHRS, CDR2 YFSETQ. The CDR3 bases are TGCGCCAGCAGCCCCCGGACTAGCGGGTTCATGGATACGCAGTATTTT. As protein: CASSPRTSGFMDTQYF.

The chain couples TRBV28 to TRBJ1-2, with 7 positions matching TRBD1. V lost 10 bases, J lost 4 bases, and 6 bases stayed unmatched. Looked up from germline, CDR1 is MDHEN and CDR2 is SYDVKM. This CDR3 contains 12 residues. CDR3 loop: CATSDRIYGYTF. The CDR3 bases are TGTGCCACCTCGGACAGGATCTATGGCTACACCTTC.

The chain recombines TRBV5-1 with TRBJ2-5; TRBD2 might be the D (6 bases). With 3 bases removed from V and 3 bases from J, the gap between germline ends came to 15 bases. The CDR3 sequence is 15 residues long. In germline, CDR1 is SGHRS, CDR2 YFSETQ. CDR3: CASSWVSGAEETQYF. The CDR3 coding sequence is TGCGCCAGCAGCTGGGTTTCGGGAGCCGAAGAGACCCAGTACTTC.

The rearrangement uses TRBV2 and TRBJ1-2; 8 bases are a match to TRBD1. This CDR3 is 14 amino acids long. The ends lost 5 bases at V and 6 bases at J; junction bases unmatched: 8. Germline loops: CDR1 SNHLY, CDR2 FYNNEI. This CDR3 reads CASSQTGTGNGYTF. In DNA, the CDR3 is TGTGCCAGCAGTCAAACCGGGACAGGCAATGGCTACACCTTC.

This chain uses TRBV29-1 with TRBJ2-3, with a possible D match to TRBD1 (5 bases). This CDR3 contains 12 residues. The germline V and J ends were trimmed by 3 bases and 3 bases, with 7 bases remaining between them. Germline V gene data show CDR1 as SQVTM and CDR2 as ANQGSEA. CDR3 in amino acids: CSVDQGTDTQYF. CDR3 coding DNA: TGCAGCGTTGACCAGGGAACAGATACGCAGTATTTT.

The CDR3 DNA reads as TGTGCCAGCAGCCCTAGGGGGGGGCAGGAAAAACTGTTTTTT. This encodes CASSPRGGQEKLFF. This chain links TRBV9 with TRBJ1-4, with D maybe TRBD1 (6 bases). The CDR3 is 14 amino acids. V lost 4 bases, J lost 8 bases, and 15 bases lay in between. Germline V lookup: CDR1 SGDLS, CDR2 YYNGEE.